The 14 T cell receptor beta chains listed next were all sequenced from one sample in a study of human T cells and chemical hapten exposure. In TCRdb, the RACE reads were re-called with MiXCR into one record per CDR3 protein. The sample records about 190,000 distinct CDR3 sequences, under 30% being singletons. Time point defined: patch test 3, about 24 weeks after DPC sensitization. The treatment is: therapeutic diphenylcyclopropenone sensitization with weekly scalp DPC. The source was whole blood, collected in connection with sensitization to the hapten diphenylcyclopropenone (DPC). These receptors originate from a woman in her thirties or forties with alopecia areata. Some clones in this sample may be carry-over from other donors' samples.

The count of this clonotype is one. The V gene is TRBV11-1, the J gene TRBJ2-1, with D possibly being TRBD2 (6 bases). The V gene's germline CDR1 is SGHAT and CDR2 FQDESV (reference sequence). V was pared by 1 base and J by 0 bases, with 10 bases between. The CDR3 extends over 16 amino acids. The CDR3 reads CASSLGVGSSYNEQFF. CDR3 sequence (DNA): TGTGCCAGCAGCTTAGGGGTCGGGAGCTCCTACAATGAGCAGTTCTTC.

The CDR3 reads CASSLSGRGWEQFF. CDR3 DNA sequence: TGTGCCAGCAGCCTTAGCGGGAGGGGATGGGAGCAGTTCTTC. The rearrangement joins TRBV6-5 to TRBJ2-1; 11 bases fit TRBD2. Germline lookup yields CDR1 MNHEY and CDR2 SVGAGI. The V segment lost 6 bases and the J segment 10 bases; nucleotides outside the gene matches: 8. The CDR3 spans 14 residues.

The V call is TRBV6-5, the J call TRBJ2-7; D is unresolved. The CDR3 length is 14 residues. Per germline, CDR1 MNHEY and CDR2 SVGAGI. Trimming removed 0 bases from V and 3 bases from J, with 9 bases in between. DNA of the CDR3: TGTGCCAGCAGTTACTCGGGTCAGCACTACGAGCAGTACTTC. Encoded protein: CASSYSGQHYEQYF.

The chain employs TRBV29-1 and TRBJ2-3; 9 bases fit TRBD1. This CDR3 comprises 15 residues. In germline, CDR1 is SQVTM, CDR2 ANQGSEA. Germline trimming cut 1 base from V and 5 bases from J; bases unmatched to any gene: 7. CDR3 in amino acids: CSVEGWTGVIDTQYF. The CDR3 nucleotides read TGCAGCGTTGAAGGGTGGACAGGGGTTATAGATACGCAGTATTTT.

This clonotype came up a few times. The chain recombines TRBV4-2 with TRBJ1-5, with D maybe TRBD1 (5 bases). Germline CDR1 LGHNA, CDR2 YNFKEQ. The CDR3 is made up of 15 amino acids. V lost 4 bases and J lost 1, with 11 bases in between. CDR3 DNA sequence: TGTGCCAGCAGCCGAGGGGCGGACAGCAATCAGCCCCAGCATTTT. Translation: CASSRGADSNQPQHF.

This chain links TRBV11-1 with TRBJ2-1, with D tentatively TRBD1 (6 bases). The V end was cut by 3 bases, the J end by 8 bases, with 20 bases between. CDR3 length: 16 residues. CDR1 is SGHAT and CDR2 is FQDESV in the germline V gene (reference sequence). DNA of the CDR3: TGTGCCAGCAGCTTCTTCTCTCGGCAGGGGTTGGATGAGCAGTTCTTC. Amino acid sequence: CASSFFSRQGLDEQFF. Full variable domain (remainder filled in from reference TRBV11-1 and TRBJ2-1): EAEVAQSPRYKITEKSQAVAFWCDPISGHATLYWYRQILGQGPELLVQFQDESVVDDSQLPKDRFSAERLKGVDSTLKIQPAELGDSAMYLCASSFFSRQGLDEQFFGPGTRLTVL.

This chain uses TRBV4-3 with TRBJ1-2; tentatively, D is TRBD1 (6 bases). Germline lookup yields CDR1 LGHNA and CDR2 YSLEER. The CDR3 length is 17 residues. The germline V and J ends were trimmed by 0 bases and 8 bases, with 22 bases remaining between them. CDR3 amino acids: CASSQDRATGSSRGYTF. The CDR3 nucleotides are TGCGCCAGCAGCCAAGATCGAGCGACAGGTAGCTCTCGGGGCTACACCTTC.

There are many counts of this clonotype. The CDR3 region has the DNA TGTGCCAGGGGGGACGAGGCCACTGAAGCTTTCTTT. Its translation is CARGDEATEAFF. The V gene is TRBV2, the J gene TRBJ1-1; TRBD1 is a possible D gene (5 bases). This CDR3 is 12 amino acids long. The V and J ends lost 9 bases and 4 bases respectively, with 12 bases between them. Germline V gives CDR1 SNHLY, CDR2 FYNNEI.

This clonotype was seen ten or more times. This rearrangement joins TRBV29-1 to TRBJ2-6; the D is unclear. This CDR3 has 13 residues. With 4 bases removed from V and 3 bases from J, the gap between germline ends came to 7 bases. Germline V gives CDR1 SQVTM, CDR2 ANQGSEA. CDR3 DNA sequence: TGCAGCGTTGGCCCTCATGGGGCCAACGTCCTGACTTTC. Encoded protein: CSVGPHGANVLTF.

In this sample, this clonotype turned up a few times. V gene TRBV5-1 combines with J gene TRBJ2-1, with D perhaps matching TRBD2 (6 bases). The CDR3 runs to 15 residues. V was trimmed by 2 bases and J by 7 bases, leaving 16 bases between them. Germline CDR1 SGHRS, CDR2 YFSETQ. The CDR3 DNA follows: TGCGCCAGCAGCTTCTTCGGCGGGAAGGGGAATGAGCAGTTCTTC. It translates to CASSFFGGKGNEQFF.

This chain's CDR3 is CAITAGEIGELFF. The CDR3 DNA follows: TGTGCCATCACTGCGGGAGAAATCGGGGAGCTGTTTTTT. The chain employs TRBV10-3 and TRBJ2-2, with 7 bases that match TRBD2. The CDR3 is 13 amino acids. Germline loops: CDR1 ENHRY, CDR2 SYGVKD. V was pared by 7 bases and J by 7 bases, with 6 bases of the junction left unmatched.

This clonotype was recorded at least ten times. This chain links TRBV28 with TRBJ1-3, with D perhaps matching TRBD1 (6 bases). The CDR3 contains 14 residues. V dropped 5 bases and J dropped 4 bases, with 12 bases sitting between them. Germline V CDR1 and CDR2: MDHEN, SYDVKM. As DNA, the CDR3 is TGTGCCAGCAGTCTATCAGGGGTCGGAAACACCATATATTTT. It is translated as CASSLSGVGNTIYF.

This clonotype appeared a few times. The chain uses TRBV7-2 and TRBJ2-7; 14 bases match TRBD2. Losses at the gene ends were 5 bases for V and 7 bases for J; bases not matched to a gene: 10. The germline V gene encodes CDR1 SGHTA and CDR2 FQGNSA. The length of the CDR3 is 16 residues. The CDR3, as DNA: TGTGCCAGCAGCGCCCGACTAGCGGGAGGGCCGGAAGAGCAGTACTTC. Protein sequence: CASSARLAGGPEEQYF.

There are a few counts of this clonotype. The chain employs TRBV6-5 and TRBJ2-5; TRBD1 matches 7 bases. CDR1 MNHEY and CDR2 SVGAGI come from the germline V gene. Germline trimming cut 0 bases from V and 4 bases from J; bases unmatched to any gene: 5. CDR3 length: 15 amino acids. The CDR3 DNA sequence: TGTGCCAGCAGTTACTCCAGGGGGAAGGGAGAGACCCAGTACTTC. This codes for CASSYSRGKGETQYF.